This entry lists 32 T cell receptor beta chains sequenced from one sample in a study of cytomegalovirus exposure and HLA in healthy donors. Clones were read by immunoSEQ multiplex PCR, and TCRdb kept only the in-frame ones, dropping some. The sample consists of about 240,000 clones, about 86% of them appearing once. The sequencing sample was made of PBMCs. These receptors originate from a woman aged 30 to 39 in good health and CMV-seropositive.

This chain links TRBV7-8 with TRBJ1-2; 10 nucleotides agree with TRBD1. V was pared by 2 bases and J by 8 bases, with 14 bases of the junction left unmatched. Per the germline V gene, CDR1 is SGHVS and CDR2 is FQNEAQ. The CDR3 is 17 residues long. CDR3: CASSLSGQGWGFRGYTF. CDR3 nucleotides: TGTGCCAGCAGCTTATCGGGACAGGGGTGGGGATTCCGGGGCTACACCTTC.

Remarks on this clone: A much larger clone is a single base away; this may be a read error. The chain recombines TRBV28 with TRBJ1-2; D is unclear. CDR1 and CDR2 from the germline V gene are MDHEN and SYDVKM. Trimming cost V 6 bases and J 0 bases, with 8 bases left between them. The length of the CDR3 is 13 residues. The chain's CDR3 is CASSEDTNYGYTF. The CDR3, as DNA: TGTGCCAGCAGCGAAGACACTAACTATGGCTACACCTTC.

The CDR3, as DNA: TGCGCCAGCTCGGACAGGGTATCCCTCGGGCAGTTCTTC. As protein: CASSDRVSLGQFF. The gene calls are TRBV5-1 and TRBJ2-1, with 8 bases lining up with TRBD1. From germline, CDR1 is SGHRS and CDR2 YFSETQ. J gave up 12 bases and V 7 bases, and 12 bases lay outside the gene matches. The CDR3 is 13 residues long.

This chain joins TRBV19 and TRBJ2-1; D gene ambiguous. The V end was cut by 0 bases, the J end by 7 bases, with 10 bases between. The CDR3 has 14 residues. Germline CDR1 reads LNHDA; CDR2 reads SQIVND (reference sequence). The CDR3: CASSIDQSRNEQFF. The CDR3 coding sequence is TGTGCCAGTAGTATAGATCAAAGTAGAAATGAGCAGTTCTTC.

The chain combines TRBV19 with TRBJ1-5, with a tentative D call TRBD1 (5 bases). This CDR3 region has 15 residues. V lost 5 bases and J 2 bases, leaving 13 bases between the germline ends. The V gene's germline CDR1 is LNHDA and CDR2 SQIVND (reference sequence). CDR3 loop: CASSWWGRGNQPQHF. CDR3 nucleotide sequence: TGTGCCAGTAGTTGGTGGGGCAGGGGCAATCAGCCCCAGCATTTT.

The chain couples TRBV30 to TRBJ2-5, with no clear D. CDR1 is GTSNPN and CDR2 is SVGIG in the germline V gene (reference sequence). The CDR3 sequence is 13 residues long. Trimming stripped 2 bases from V and 4 bases from J, with 11 bases between. The CDR3: CAWSPTGPETQYF. The CDR3 DNA follows: TGTGCCTGGAGTCCTACGGGTCCAGAGACCCAGTACTTC.

This clone has only a few counts. The V gene is TRBV29-1, the J gene TRBJ2-3; D is undetermined. Germline loops: CDR1 SQVTM, CDR2 ANQGSEA. Trimming took 5 bases from V and 0 from J, leaving 6 bases between them. This CDR3 has 12 residues. The CDR3 DNA sequence: TGCAGCGTTTGTCAGAGCACAGATACGCAGTATTTT. Translating gives CSVCQSTDTQYF.

The V gene is TRBV12-5, the J gene TRBJ2-1; TRBD1 aligns across 9 bases. This CDR3 contains 15 residues. V lost 6 bases, J lost 7 bases, and 10 bases stayed unmatched. Germline assignment: CDR1 LGHNT and CDR2 FRNRAP. The DNA for the CDR3 is TGTGCTAGTGGGACCATGGGACAGGGAGGGAATGAGCAGTTCTTC. It codes for CASGTMGQGGNEQFF.

The V and J genes are TRBV5-1 and TRBJ2-2; 10 bases are shared with TRBD1. Germline trimming cut 4 bases from V and 6 bases from J; bases unmatched to any gene: 6. Germline CDR1 and CDR2: SGHRS and YFSETQ. The CDR3 loop spans 15 amino acids. As DNA, the CDR3 is TGCGCCAGCAGCCCTTACGGACAGGGGGCCGGGGAGCTGTTTTTT. Protein: CASSPYGQGAGELFF.

This clone was seen only a few times. This chain links TRBV2 with TRBJ1-5; TRBD1 matches at 8 bases. V was pared by 3 bases and J by 7 bases, with 8 bases of the junction left unmatched. Germline lookup yields CDR1 SNHLY and CDR2 FYNNEI. The CDR3 runs to 15 residues. CDR3 nucleotide sequence: TGTGCCAGCAGTGACCAGGGGGCGACGGGACAGCCCCAGCATTTT. It specifies CASSDQGATGQPQHF.

V is TRBV9 and J is TRBJ2-3, with 8 positions matching TRBD2. Losses at the gene ends were 4 bases for V and 11 bases for J; bases not matched to a gene: 6. This CDR3 is built from 12 residues. The germline V gene has CDR1 SGDLS and CDR2 YYNGEE. The CDR3 is CASSPRAGGQYF. The CDR3, as DNA: TGTGCCAGCAGCCCCCGGGCGGGAGGGCAGTATTTT.

The genes are TRBV6-5 and TRBJ2-3; D may be TRBD1 (5 bases). V was trimmed by 4 bases and J by 2 bases, leaving 13 bases between them. This CDR3 region has 15 residues. Per germline, CDR1 MNHEY and CDR2 SVGAGI. CDR3 bases: TGTGCCAGCAGTTCTGGACAAACTCTCACAGATACGCAGTATTTT. Its translation: CASSSGQTLTDTQYF.

The V gene is TRBV6-1, the J gene TRBJ2-3; 7 nucleotides line up with TRBD2. The junction had 8 bases not matched to a gene; V was cut back by 7 bases and J by 1 base. CDR1 is MNHNS, CDR2 SASEGT, per germline. The CDR3 contains 15 residues. CDR3 amino acids: CASTLATSGTDTQYF. CDR3 in DNA: TGTGCCAGCACATTAGCCACTAGCGGCACAGATACGCAGTATTTT.

This rearrangement joins TRBV29-1 to TRBJ1-1; weak D call: TRBD1 (5 bases). The length of the CDR3 is 13 residues. V dropped 5 bases and J dropped 3 bases, with 13 bases sitting between them. Germline values: CDR1 SQVTM, CDR2 ANQGSEA. DNA of the CDR3: TGCAGCGTTACCAGGGAAAGGCACACTGAAGCTTTCTTT. Translating it yields CSVTRERHTEAFF.

The chain employs TRBV6-6 and TRBJ1-1, with D tentatively TRBD1 (6 bases). The germline CDR1 and CDR2 sequences are MNHNY and SVGAGI (reference sequence). The CDR3 has 15 residues. Trimming took 2 bases from V and 0 from J, leaving 10 bases between them. The DNA of the CDR3 is TGTGCCAGCAGTTACGGACAGCCATTGAACACTGAAGCTTTCTTT. This translates into CASSYGQPLNTEAFF.

The V and J genes are TRBV27 and TRBJ2-7, with TRBD2 matching over 7 bases. V was pared by 6 bases and J by 2 bases, with 7 bases of the junction left unmatched. CDR3 length: 14 amino acids. Germline values: CDR1 MNHEY, CDR2 SMNVEV (reference sequence). Here the CDR3 reads CASSPLAPTYEQYF. The CDR3 DNA sequence: TGTGCCAGCAGCCCACTAGCGCCTACCTACGAGCAGTACTTC.

This clone was counted a single time. V is TRBV4-1 and J is TRBJ2-7; D remains unclear. V dropped 3 bases and J dropped 0 bases, with 6 bases sitting between them. Germline CDR1 is MGHRA and CDR2 is YSYEKL. This CDR3 spans 13 amino acids. The CDR3 nucleotides are TGCGCCAGCAGCCACACAAGCTCCTACGAGCAGTACTTC. This translates into CASSHTSSYEQYF.

This clone turned up a few times. The V and J genes are TRBV27 and TRBJ1-3, with D perhaps TRBD1 (5 bases). V lost 6 bases and J 5 bases, leaving 17 bases between the germline ends. The germline V gene encodes CDR1 MNHEY and CDR2 SMNVEV (reference sequence). This CDR3 contains 15 residues. This CDR3 is CASSRAGRPRNTIYF. Written as DNA, the CDR3 is TGTGCCAGCAGCCGCGCGGGACGCCCAAGAAACACCATATATTTT.

In DNA form, the CDR3 reads TGTGCCAGCAGTTATAGTGACGGGAGCCTGGAGACCCAGTACTTC. Its translation is CASSYSDGSLETQYF. The genes are TRBV6-5 and TRBJ2-5; maybe TRBD2 (6 bases). The V gene lost 3 bases and the J gene lost 5 bases, with 16 bases spanning the gap. The CDR3 length is 15 residues. The V gene's germline CDR1 is MNHEY and CDR2 SVGAGI.

This chain joins TRBV5-1 and TRBJ2-2; 7 bases are a match to TRBD1. CDR3 length: 15 amino acids. The ends lost 0 bases at V and 10 bases at J; junction bases unmatched: 9. Germline loops: CDR1 SGHRS, CDR2 YFSETQ. CDR3 amino acids: CASSLVTGWTKELFF. CDR3 nucleotide sequence: TGCGCCAGCAGCTTGGTGACAGGGTGGACGAAGGAGCTGTTTTTT.

The chain carries TRBV19 and TRBJ2-2; D gene uncertain. CDR1 and CDR2 (germline): LNHDA, SQIVND (reference sequence). V dropped 7 bases and J dropped 1 base, with 13 bases sitting between them. This CDR3 spans 15 amino acids. Here the CDR3 reads CASKSLALNTGELFF. Here the CDR3 DNA reads TGTGCCAGTAAGAGTCTTGCGCTGAACACCGGGGAGCTGTTTTTT.

The V gene is TRBV10-3, the J gene TRBJ2-7, with a tentative D call TRBD2 (7 bases). V was trimmed by 8 bases and J by 5 bases, leaving 19 bases between them. The germline V gene has CDR1 ENHRY and CDR2 SYGVKD. The length of the CDR3 is 14 residues. CDR3 DNA: TGTGCCATCCCCCGGGGGGCAAGGACGCACGAGCAGTACTTC. Its protein is CAIPRGARTHEQYF.

This chain links TRBV18 with TRBJ2-1; no clear D. Trimming took 3 bases from V and 8 from J, leaving 14 bases between them. Germline CDR1 KGHSH, CDR2 LQKENI. There are 14 residues in the CDR3. The CDR3 loop is CASSPLSSLDEQFF. In DNA form, the CDR3 reads TGTGCCAGCTCACCCCTCTCCTCCCTTGATGAGCAGTTCTTC. Complete variable domain (other parts from reference TRBV18 and TRBJ2-1): NAGVMQNPRHLVRRRGQEARLRCSPMKGHSHVYWYRQLPEEGLKFMVYLQKENIIDESGMPKERFSAEFPKEGPSILRIQQVVRGDSAAYFCASSPLSSLDEQFFGPGTRLTVL.

Only a few counts were recorded for this clone. The CDR3 DNA follows: TGTGCCAGTAAGGGTCCGACTACCGGTCGCGACGAGCAGTACTTC. Its protein product is CASKGPTTGRDEQYF. The chain links TRBV19 to TRBJ2-7; D is perhaps TRBD2 (5 bases). Germline values: CDR1 LNHDA, CDR2 SQIVND (reference sequence). There are 15 residues in the CDR3. Trimming removed 7 bases at V and 5 bases at J, with 21 bases between.

This chain connects TRBV28 to TRBJ1-2; the match to TRBD1 covers 9 bases. Germline CDR1 and CDR2: MDHEN and SYDVKM. J lost 8 bases, V lost 3 bases, and 10 bases had no gene match. This CDR3 contains 15 residues. The CDR3 DNA reads as TGTGCCAGCAGTTTGAATTTACAGGGGGCTAAGGGCTACACCTTC. Protein: CASSLNLQGAKGYTF.

V is TRBV4-1 and J is TRBJ1-4; 10 positions agree with TRBD1. CDR1 and CDR2 from the germline V gene are MGHRA and YSYEKL. The CDR3 loop spans 17 amino acids. The ends lost 3 bases at V and 7 bases at J; junction bases unmatched: 11. This CDR3 reads CASSQSRDRGISEKLFF. As DNA, the CDR3 is TGCGCCAGCAGCCAGTCCCGGGACAGGGGCATTAGTGAAAAACTGTTTTTT.

The CDR3 DNA follows: TGTGCCAGCCGACAGGAGATCTATGGCTACACCTTC. Amino acid sequence: CASRQEIYGYTF. The V gene is TRBV19, the J gene TRBJ1-2, with a tentative D call TRBD1 (6 bases). The CDR3 is 12 amino acids. Per germline, CDR1 LNHDA and CDR2 SQIVND (reference sequence). The V end was cut by 9 bases, the J end by 4 bases, with 12 bases between.

This clone came up a few times. The sample has other DNA sequences that encode this CDR3 too. The chain carries TRBV4-1 and TRBJ2-7, with D hard to call. The CDR3 contains 12 residues. Trimming removed 0 bases at V and 3 bases at J, with 3 bases between. Germline V lookup: CDR1 MGHRA, CDR2 YSYEKL. The CDR3 here is CASSQDNYEQYF. The CDR3 DNA reads TGCGCCAGCAGCCAAGACAACTACGAGCAGTACTTC.

The chain is built from TRBV7-6 and TRBJ2-2, with 11 positions matching TRBD2. The CDR3 has 16 amino acids. CDR1 and CDR2 (germline): SGHVS, FNYEAQ. V was clipped by 2 bases and J by 7 bases; unmatched bases: 6. The CDR3 is CASSLLAGGGHGELFF. CDR3 DNA: TGTGCCAGCAGCTTACTAGCGGGAGGAGGGCACGGGGAGCTGTTTTTT. Full variable domain (rest looked up from reference TRBV7-6 and TRBJ2-2): GAGVSQSPRYKVTKRGQDVALRCDPISGHVSLYWYRQALGQGPEFLTYFNYEAQQDKSGLPNDRFSAERPEGSISTLTIQRTEQRDSAMYRCASSLLAGGGHGELFFGEGSRLTVL.

The V and J genes are TRBV5-6 and TRBJ2-2; D not certain. This CDR3 has 12 amino acids. Germline CDR1 is SGHDT and CDR2 is YYEEEE. V dropped 0 bases and J dropped 10 bases, with 7 bases sitting between them. The CDR3 loop reads CASSLGGVELFF. The CDR3 DNA is TGTGCCAGCAGCTTGGGAGGAGTGGAGCTGTTTTTT. Supplemented by reference TRBV5-6 and TRBJ2-2, the full variable domain reads DAGVTQSPTHLIKTRGQQVTLRCSPKSGHDTVSWYQQALGQGPQFIFQYYEEEERQRGNFPDRFSGHQFPNYSSELNVNALLLGDSALYLCASSLGGVELFFGEGSRLTVL.

V gene TRBV27 combines with J gene TRBJ2-5; D is unresolved. The CDR3 contains 14 residues. In germline, CDR1 is MNHEY, CDR2 SMNVEV (reference sequence). Trimming removed 6 bases from V and 0 bases from J, with 11 bases in between. CDR3 region: CASRKESNQETQYF. The CDR3 bases are TGTGCCAGCAGGAAGGAGAGCAACCAAGAGACCCAGTACTTC.

The chain combines TRBV6-1 with TRBJ2-1; 7 bases agree with TRBD1. This CDR3 is 14 amino acids long. V lost 9 bases to trimming and J lost 4 bases; unmatched junction nucleotides: 9. CDR1 MNHNS and CDR2 SASEGT come from the germline V gene. The DNA for the CDR3 is TGTGCCAGTCTGGACAGGTCTAAGTACAATGAGCAGTTCTTC. Protein: CASLDRSKYNEQFF.